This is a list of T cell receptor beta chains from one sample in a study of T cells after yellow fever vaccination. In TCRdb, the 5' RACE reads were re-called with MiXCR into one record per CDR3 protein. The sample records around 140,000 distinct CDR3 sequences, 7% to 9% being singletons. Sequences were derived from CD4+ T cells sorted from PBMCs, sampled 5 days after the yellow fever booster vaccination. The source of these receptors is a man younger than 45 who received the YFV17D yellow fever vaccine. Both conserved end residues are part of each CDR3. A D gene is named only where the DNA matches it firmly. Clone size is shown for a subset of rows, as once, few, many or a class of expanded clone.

CASSMGRETQYF,TGTGCCAGCAGTATGGGACGGGAGACCCAGTACTTC,12,many,TRBJ2-5,TRBV5-4,NA
CASSFGGAEGSNQPQHF,TGTGCCAGCAGTTTTGGAGGGGCTGAGGGAAGCAATCAGCCCCAGCATTTT,17,NA,TRBJ1-5,TRBV27,NA
CASSYRMNTEAFF,TGCGCCAGCAGCTACAGAATGAACACTGAAGCTTTCTTT,13,many,TRBJ1-1,TRBV5-1,NA
CASSLAAPRGTDTQYF,TGCGCCAGCAGCTTGGCGGCGCCCCGTGGCACAGATACGCAGTATTTT,16,many,TRBJ2-3,TRBV5-1,NA
CSAPPGFDQPQHF,TGCAGTGCCCCTCCGGGTTTTGATCAGCCCCAGCATTTT,13,many,TRBJ1-5,TRBV20-1,NA
CSVVITSRSYEQYF,TGCAGCGTTGTGATAACTAGCAGGTCGTACGAGCAGTACTTC,14,many,TRBJ2-7,TRBV29-1,NA
CASSLGPSEQYF,TGCGCCAGCAGCTTGGGACCGTCCGAGCAGTACTTC,12,many,TRBJ2-7,TRBV5-1,NA
CASRSRDRAYQPQHF,TGTGCCAGCAGATCCCGGGACAGGGCGTATCAGCCCCAGCATTTT,15,many,TRBJ1-5,TRBV6-2/TRBV6-3,TRBD1
CASSQVVRGGEAFF,TGCGCCAGCAGCCAAGTTGTCAGGGGGGGGGAAGCTTTCTTT,14,few,TRBJ1-1,TRBV4-3,TRBD1
CASSGGGNTEAFF,TGTGCCAGCAGCGGAGGCGGGAACACTGAAGCTTTCTTT,13,many,TRBJ1-1,TRBV11-2,NA
CASTPSGAEAFF,TGTGCCAGCACTCCCTCAGGGGCAGAAGCTTTCTTT,12,few,TRBJ1-1,TRBV12-3/TRBV12-4,NA
CASSVAVGTEAFF,TGTGCCAGCAGCGTAGCTGTAGGCACTGAAGCTTTCTTT,13,many,TRBJ1-1,TRBV9,NA
CASRPDRNNEQFF,TGTGCCAGCAGACCCGACAGAAACAATGAGCAGTTCTTC,13,many,TRBJ2-1,TRBV2,NA
CASRQGADTGELFF,TGCGCCAGCAGACAGGGGGCGGACACCGGGGAGCTGTTTTTT,14,many,TRBJ2-2,TRBV5-1,TRBD1
CASSLVLAGELFF,TGCGCCAGCAGCTTGGTTCTAGCCGGGGAGCTGTTTTTT,13,many,TRBJ2-2,TRBV5-1,NA
CSARTGENSPLHF,TGCAGTGCCCGGACAGGGGAGAACTCACCCCTCCACTTT,13,NA,TRBJ1-6,TRBV20-1,TRBD1
CASESGMGSNEQFF,TGTGCCAGCGAAAGCGGGATGGGGTCCAATGAGCAGTTCTTC,14,many,TRBJ2-1,TRBV18,TRBD2
CASSGSGTVDTQYF,TGTGCCAGCAGTGGAAGCGGGACTGTTGATACGCAGTATTTT,14,many,TRBJ2-3,TRBV2,TRBD2
CASGVGLAGDNEQFF,TGTGCCAGCGGGGTCGGACTAGCGGGAGACAATGAGCAGTTCTTC,15,many,TRBJ2-1,TRBV10-3,TRBD2
CSVAGRAGQTNEQFF,TGCAGCGTCGCCGGAAGAGCGGGACAAACAAATGAGCAGTTCTTC,15,many,TRBJ2-1,TRBV29-1,NA
CATRATNTGELFF,TGTGCCACCCGTGCGACGAACACCGGGGAGCTGTTTTTT,13,NA,TRBJ2-2,TRBV24-1,NA
CASKTNTLQPQHF,TGTGCCAGTAAAACCAATACCCTTCAGCCCCAGCATTTT,13,many,TRBJ1-5,TRBV19,NA
CASSYSWGDPYYEQYF,TGTGCCAGCAGTTACTCGTGGGGGGACCCCTACTACGAGCAGTACTTC,16,NA,TRBJ2-7,TRBV6-5,NA
CASSRTIGGEDNEQFF,TGTGCCAGCAGCCGTACCATAGGTGGGGAAGACAATGAGCAGTTCTTC,16,few,TRBJ2-1,TRBV12-3/TRBV12-4,NA
CASTSNYGYTF,TGTGCCAGTACAAGCAACTATGGCTACACCTTC,11,NA,TRBJ1-2,TRBV19,NA
CASSPAGAYNEQFF,TGTGCCAGCAGCCCAGCGGGAGCCTACAATGAGCAGTTCTTC,14,many,TRBJ2-1,TRBV11-2,TRBD2
CSAPKTGTGELFF,TGCAGTGCTCCAAAGACCGGGACCGGGGAGCTGTTTTTT,13,many,TRBJ2-2,TRBV20-1,NA
CASSSLPGELFF,TGTGCCAGCAGCTCGCTCCCCGGGGAGCTGTTTTTT,12,many,TRBJ2-2,TRBV5-6,NA
CASSPGWQGNTEAFF,TGTGCCAGCTCACCAGGGTGGCAGGGGAACACTGAAGCTTTCTTT,15,many,TRBJ1-1,TRBV18,NA
CASRGEVGPDTQYF,TGTGCCTCGAGAGGGGAGGTGGGCCCAGATACGCAGTATTTT,14,NA,TRBJ2-3,TRBV10-3,NA
CASQRTGSVMPEAFF,TGTGCCAGTCAGAGGACAGGATCCGTTATGCCTGAAGCTTTCTTT,15,many,TRBJ1-1,TRBV6-2/TRBV6-3,TRBD1
CSAPRGGAALGNQPQHF,TGCAGTGCCCCGCGGGGAGGTGCGGCGCTCGGCAATCAGCCCCAGCATTTT,17,NA,TRBJ1-5,TRBV20-1,NA
CASSRDRGRDQYF,TGTGCCAGTAGTAGAGACAGGGGCCGCGATCAGTACTTC,13,NA,TRBJ2-7,TRBV19,TRBD1
CASSPSSGYNEQFF,TGTGCCAGCTCACCAAGCTCAGGGTACAATGAGCAGTTCTTC,14,NA,TRBJ2-1,TRBV18,NA
CASSSGTGGAHGYTF,TGCGCCAGCAGCTCTGGGACAGGGGGCGCCCATGGCTACACCTTC,15,many,TRBJ1-2,TRBV5-1,TRBD1
CASSPTIGQFF,TGTGCCAGCAGCCCCACCATTGGCCAGTTCTTC,11,many,TRBJ2-1,TRBV12-3/TRBV12-4,NA
CASTQGGIETQYF,TGTGCCAGCACTCAGGGGGGGATCGAGACCCAGTACTTC,13,many,TRBJ2-5,TRBV7-2,NA
CASSSRDSGETQYF,TGTGCCAGCAGCTCCCGGGACAGCGGAGAGACCCAGTACTTC,14,many,TRBJ2-5,TRBV7-2,TRBD1
CASSRTGVSYNEQFF,TGTGCCAGCAGCCGAACAGGGGTGTCCTACAATGAGCAGTTCTTC,15,many,TRBJ2-1,TRBV5-6,TRBD1
CASSYADSEGFF,TGTGCCAGCAGTTACGCAGACAGTGAAGGGTTCTTC,12,many,TRBJ2-1,TRBV6-6,NA
CASSPEQWTEETQYF,TGTGCCAGTAGTCCCGAACAGTGGACTGAAGAGACCCAGTACTTC,15,many,TRBJ2-5,TRBV19,NA
CASSLQGEKWTQYF,TGTGCCAGCAGTTTGCAGGGGGAAAAATGGACCCAGTACTTC,14,NA,TRBJ2-5,TRBV12-3/TRBV12-4,TRBD1
CAWSLETSTGQYF,TGTGCCTGGAGCCTCGAGACTAGCACGGGGCAGTATTTT,13,many,TRBJ2-3,TRBV30,TRBD2
CSARAGGDIQETQYF,TGCAGTGCTAGAGCTGGCGGAGATATTCAAGAGACCCAGTACTTC,15,many,TRBJ2-5,TRBV20-1,NA
CASWTGAYNEQFF,TGTGCCAGCTGGACAGGGGCTTACAATGAGCAGTTCTTC,13,many,TRBJ2-1,TRBV28,TRBD1
CASSQGGTSAYNEQFF,TGCGCCAGCAGCCAAGGTGGCACCTCCGCCTACAATGAGCAGTTCTTC,16,many,TRBJ2-1,TRBV4-3,NA
CAWSVQREDTQYF,TGTGCCTGGAGTGTACAGAGGGAGGATACGCAGTATTTT,13,many,TRBJ2-3,TRBV30,NA